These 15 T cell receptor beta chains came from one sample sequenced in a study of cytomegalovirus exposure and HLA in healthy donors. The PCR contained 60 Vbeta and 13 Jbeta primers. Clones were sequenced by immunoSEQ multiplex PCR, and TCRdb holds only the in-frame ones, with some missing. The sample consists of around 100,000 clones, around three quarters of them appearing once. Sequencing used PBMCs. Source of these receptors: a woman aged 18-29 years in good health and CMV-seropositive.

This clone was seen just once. The CDR3 region is CASSATTSGSNEQFF. The CDR3, as DNA: TGTGCCAGCAGCGCCACGACTAGCGGGAGCAATGAGCAGTTCTTC. The V gene is TRBV5-4, the J gene TRBJ2-1; TRBD2 matches 12 bases. The CDR3 is 15 amino acids. Germline V gene sequence: CDR1 SGHNT, CDR2 YYREEE (reference sequence). The trim removed 4 bases at V and 6 bases at J, leaving 5 bases unmatched.

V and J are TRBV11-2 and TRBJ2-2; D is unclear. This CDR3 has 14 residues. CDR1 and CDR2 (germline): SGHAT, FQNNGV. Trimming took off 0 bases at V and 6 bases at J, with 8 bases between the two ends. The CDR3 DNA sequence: TGTGCCAGCAGCTTAGATCCCCTGTCCGGGGAGCTGTTTTTT. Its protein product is CASSLDPLSGELFF.

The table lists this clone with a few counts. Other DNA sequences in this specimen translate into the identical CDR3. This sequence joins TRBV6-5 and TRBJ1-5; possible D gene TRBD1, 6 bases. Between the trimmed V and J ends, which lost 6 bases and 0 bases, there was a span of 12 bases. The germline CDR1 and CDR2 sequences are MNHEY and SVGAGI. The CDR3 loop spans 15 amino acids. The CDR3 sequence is CASSQDRPSNQPQHF. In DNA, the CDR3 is TGTGCCAGCAGCCAGGACAGACCTAGCAATCAGCCCCAGCATTTT.

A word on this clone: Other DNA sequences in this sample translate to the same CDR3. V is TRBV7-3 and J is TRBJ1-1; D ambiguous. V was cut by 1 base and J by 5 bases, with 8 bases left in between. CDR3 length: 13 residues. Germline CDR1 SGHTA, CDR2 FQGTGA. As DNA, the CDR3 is TGTGCCAGCAGCTTAAAACGGGAGACTGAAGCTTTCTTT. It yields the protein CASSLKRETEAFF.

The CDR3 coding sequence is TGTGCCACCGAGTTCTCCTACGAGCAGTACTTC. Translation: CATEFSYEQYF. The rearrangement links TRBV10-3 to TRBJ2-5; D gene unclear. The DNA end is a closer match to TRBJ2-7, so the J assignment may be wrong. This CDR3 spans 11 amino acids. Looked up from germline, CDR1 is ENHRY and CDR2 is SYGVKD.

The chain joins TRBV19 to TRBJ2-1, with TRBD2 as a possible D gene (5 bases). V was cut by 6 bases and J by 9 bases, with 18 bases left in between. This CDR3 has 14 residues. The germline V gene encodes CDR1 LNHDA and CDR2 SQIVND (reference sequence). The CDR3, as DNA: TGTGCCAGTAGCCACCCGATACTGGGGAGTGAGCAGTTCTTC. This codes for CASSHPILGSEQFF.

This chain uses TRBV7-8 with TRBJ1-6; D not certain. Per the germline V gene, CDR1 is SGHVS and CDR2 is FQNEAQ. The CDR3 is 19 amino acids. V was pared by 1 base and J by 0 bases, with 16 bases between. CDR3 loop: CASSLVGDRWSSYNSPLHF. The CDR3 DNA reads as TGTGCCAGCAGCTTAGTCGGAGACCGTTGGAGCTCCTATAATTCACCCCTCCACTTT.

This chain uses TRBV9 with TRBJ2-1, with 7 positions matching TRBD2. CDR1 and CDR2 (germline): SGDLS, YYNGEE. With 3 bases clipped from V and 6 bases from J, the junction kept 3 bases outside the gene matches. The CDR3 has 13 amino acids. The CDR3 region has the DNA TGTGCCAGCAGCGGGACTAGTCCCAATGAGCAGTTCTTC. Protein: CASSGTSPNEQFF.

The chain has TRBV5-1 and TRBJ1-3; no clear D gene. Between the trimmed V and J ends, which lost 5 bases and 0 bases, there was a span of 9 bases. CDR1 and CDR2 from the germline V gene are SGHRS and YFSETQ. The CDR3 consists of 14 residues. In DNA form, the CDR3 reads TGCGCCAGCAGGTGGGAGATCTCTGGAAACACCATATATTTT. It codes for CASRWEISGNTIYF.

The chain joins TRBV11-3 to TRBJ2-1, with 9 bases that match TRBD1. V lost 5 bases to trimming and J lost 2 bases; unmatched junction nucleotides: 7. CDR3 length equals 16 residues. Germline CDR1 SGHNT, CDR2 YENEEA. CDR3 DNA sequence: TGTGCCAGCAGCCCGAGACGGACAGGGGCCTACAATGAGCAGTTCTTC. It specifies CASSPRRTGAYNEQFF.

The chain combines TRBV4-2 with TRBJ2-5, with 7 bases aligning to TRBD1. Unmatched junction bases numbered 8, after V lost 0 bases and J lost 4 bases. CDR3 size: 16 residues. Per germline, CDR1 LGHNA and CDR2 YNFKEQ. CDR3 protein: CASSQDGTGAGETQYF. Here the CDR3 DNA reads TGTGCCAGCAGCCAAGATGGAACAGGGGCAGGAGAGACCCAGTACTTC.

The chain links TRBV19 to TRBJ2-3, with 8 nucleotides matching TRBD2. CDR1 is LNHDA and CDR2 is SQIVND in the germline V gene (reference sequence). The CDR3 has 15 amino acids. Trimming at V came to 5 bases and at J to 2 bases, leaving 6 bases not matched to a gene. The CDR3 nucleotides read TGTGCCAGTAGTGTCGTAGCGGGGCTCACAGATACGCAGTATTTT. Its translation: CASSVVAGLTDTQYF. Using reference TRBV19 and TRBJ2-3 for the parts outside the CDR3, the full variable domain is DGGITQSPKYLFRKEGQNVTLSCEQNLNHDAMYWYRQDPGQGLRLIYYSQIVNDFQKGDIAEGYSVSREKKESFPLTVTSAQKNPTAFYLCASSVVAGLTDTQYFGPGTRLTVL.

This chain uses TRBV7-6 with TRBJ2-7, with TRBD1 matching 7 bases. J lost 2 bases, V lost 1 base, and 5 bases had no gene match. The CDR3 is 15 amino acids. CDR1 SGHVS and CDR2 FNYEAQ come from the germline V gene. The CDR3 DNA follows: TGTGCCAGCAGCTTAGAGCCGGGGACAGCCTACGAGCAGTACTTC. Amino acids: CASSLEPGTAYEQYF.

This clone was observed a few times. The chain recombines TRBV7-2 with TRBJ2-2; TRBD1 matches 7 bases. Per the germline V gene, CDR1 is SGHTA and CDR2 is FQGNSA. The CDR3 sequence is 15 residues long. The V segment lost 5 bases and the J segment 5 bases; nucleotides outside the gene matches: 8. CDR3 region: CASSPRDSLTGELFF. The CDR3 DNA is TGTGCCAGCAGCCCCAGGGACAGCCTAACCGGGGAGCTGTTTTTT.

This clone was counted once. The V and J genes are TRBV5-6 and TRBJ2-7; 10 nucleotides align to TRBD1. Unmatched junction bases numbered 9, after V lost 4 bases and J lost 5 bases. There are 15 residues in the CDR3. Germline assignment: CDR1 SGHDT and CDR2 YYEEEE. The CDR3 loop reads CASSQSGTGVDEQYF. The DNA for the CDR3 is TGTGCCAGCAGCCAGTCCGGGACAGGGGTTGACGAGCAGTACTTC.